This is a list of T cell receptor beta chains from one sample in a study of CD8+ T cells in alopecia areata. Sequencing used immunoSEQ multiplex PCR; TCRdb keeps in-frame clones, though not all of them. Of 110,000 to 150,000 clones listed, 80% to 90% are singletons. Here the sequenced sample was CD8+ T cells sorted from blood, taken at week 4, from a patient treated with tofacitinib. All receptors derive from a human donor with alopecia areata. Both conserved end residues are part of each CDR3. D genes are given only for firm matches. A row's size may be missing; if present it is once, few, many or a size class.

TRBJ1-5 TRBV10-3 15 NA NA TGTGCCATCAGTGATAGGGGAACGGACAATCAGCCCCAGCATTTT CAISDRGTDNQPQHF
TRBJ1-2 TRBV7-8 12 NA NA TGTGCCAGCAGCTCATTTAACTATGGCTACACCTTC CASSSFNYGYTF
TRBJ2-1 TRBV6-6 12 NA NA TGTGCCAGCAGCCCACGGGACAATGAGCAGTTCTTC CASSPRDNEQFF
TRBJ2-4 TRBV27 15 TRBD1 few TGTGCCAGCAGTACCCGGGACAGCGTAGCAAACATTCAGTACTTC CASSTRDSVANIQYF
TRBJ1-1 TRBV4-1 15 TRBD1 NA TGCGCCAGCAGCCAAGGGGTCCGTGGGACAGGGGAGACTTTCTTT CASSQGVRGTGETFF
TRBJ2-5 TRBV6-6 14 TRBD1 NA TGTGCCAGCAGTTCACGACAGGGTCCGGAGACCCAGTACTTC CASSSRQGPETQYF
TRBJ2-7 TRBV6-9 12 NA NA TGTGCCAGCAGCAACACTGTGTACGAGCAGTACTTC CASSNTVYEQYF
TRBJ2-7 TRBV7-6 13 NA NA TGTGCCAGCAGCCCCGGGACTTCCTACGAGCAGTACTTC CASSPGTSYEQYF
TRBJ2-7 TRBV7-7 15 TRBD2 NA TGTGCTAGCAGCCCCCTCGGGCGGGGGGCGGCCGAGCAGTACTTC CASSPLGRGAAEQYF
TRBJ1-4 TRBV4-1 15 NA NA TGCGCCAGCAGCCAAGTAGGGGGGCGCGATGAAAAACTGTTTTTT CASSQVGGRDEKLFF
TRBJ2-6 TRBV5-4 15 NA few TGTGCCAGCAGCTTTAACGGGGGTGGGGCCAACGTCCTGACTTTC CASSFNGGGANVLTF
TRBJ2-7 TRBV4-1 17 TRBD2 NA TGCGCCAGCAGCCAACTCCTAGGACTAGCGGGGAGCTACGAGCAGTACTTC CASSQLLGLAGSYEQYF
TRBJ2-5 TRBV6-5 15 TRBD2 few TGTGCCAGCAGTTACGGTAGCGGGGGGGCGAAGACCCAGTACTTC CASSYGSGGAKTQYF
TRBJ2-7 TRBV29-1 14 TRBD2 NA TGCAGCGTTCGAGGCGGGGGGTCCACCTACGAGCAGTACTTC CSVRGGGSTYEQYF
TRBJ2-5 TRBV7-9 16 TRBD2 NA TGTGCCAGCAGCCCCCCGGGAGGGCCACAGGAAGAGACCCAGTACTTC CASSPPGGPQEETQYF
TRBJ2-5 TRBV10-1 15 TRBD2 few TGCGCCAGCAGCCTGACCACTAGCGGCCCCAGGACCCAGTACTTC CASSLTTSGPRTQYF
TRBJ2-1 TRBV12-5 12 NA NA TGTGCTAGTGGTTTGGGCCCCAATGAGCAGTTCTTC CASGLGPNEQFF
TRBJ1-1 TRBV5-1 15 NA NA TGCGCCAGCAGCCTAATTGAACAGGGCAGCACTGAAGCTTTCTTT CASSLIEQGSTEAFF
TRBJ2-1 TRBV7-8 16 TRBD2 once TGTGCCAGCAGCCGAATGGGGGGGGAATCCTACAATGAGCAGTTCTTC CASSRMGGESYNEQFF
TRBJ2-3 TRBV7-6 16 NA few TGTGCCAGCAGCTTAGCAGGCCTAGTAGGCACAGATACGCAGTATTTT CASSLAGLVGTDTQYF
TRBJ2-1 TRBV27 12 NA NA TGTGCCAGCAAAAGGGGTAACAATGAGCAGTTCTTC CASKRGNNEQFF
TRBJ1-1 TRBV7-9 16 TRBD1 once TGTGCCAGCAGCTTAACGACAGGGAAACCGAACACTGAAGCTTTCTTT CASSLTTGKPNTEAFF
TRBJ2-5 TRBV5-6 15 NA NA TGTGCCAGCAGCTTGGGAGGACTATCGCAAGAGACCCAGTACTTC CASSLGGLSQETQYF
TRBJ2-7 TRBV2 14 NA NA TGTGCCAGCAGTGAAGGAAGGGAGGCCTACGAGCAGTACTTC CASSEGREAYEQYF
TRBJ2-7 TRBV6-5 14 NA NA TGTGCCAGCAGTGGGGTTGGGGGGGCTTACGAGCAGTACTTC CASSGVGGAYEQYF
TRBJ2-7 TRBV6-5 12 NA few TGTGCCAGCAGTCACCCGGGTGGCGAGCAGTACTTC CASSHPGGEQYF
TRBJ2-1 TRBV4-3 16 NA NA TGCGCCAGCAGCCAAGATCCGACGAGGGTTAGGGATGAGCAGTTCTTC CASSQDPTRVRDEQFF
TRBJ2-3 TRBV6-6 13 NA NA TGTGCCAGCAATAGGGACCTCACAGATACGCAGTATTTT CASNRDLTDTQYF
TRBJ2-3 TRBV7-9 15 TRBD1 NA TGTGCCAGCAGCTTCACAGGGGGTAGCACAGATACGCAGTATTTT CASSFTGGSTDTQYF
TRBJ2-7 TRBV6-1 15 NA NA TGTGCCAGCATATTGAGGGCAGTGAGCTCCTACGAGCAGTACTTC CASILRAVSSYEQYF
TRBJ2-2 TRBV2 16 TRBD1 NA TGTGCCAGCTACGCCGGGGACAGGGGTTTCACCGGGGAGCTGTTTTTT CASYAGDRGFTGELFF
TRBJ2-3 TRBV19 15 NA NA TGTGCCAGTAGTAGCTCCGGGCAGTTGGGAGATACGCAGTATTTT CASSSSGQLGDTQYF
TRBJ1-1 TRBV4-1 16 NA once TGCGCCAGCAGCTTCCCTTCGCAGGGAGAGAACACTGAAGCTTTCTTT CASSFPSQGENTEAFF
TRBJ2-1 TRBV5-4 15 NA NA TGTGCCAGCAGCCCCAAGGGGGGCTTAAACAATGAGCAGTTCTTC CASSPKGGLNNEQFF
TRBJ2-5 TRBV25-1 15 TRBD2 NA TGTGCCAACCCCCCGAGACTAGCGGGGCAAGAGACCCAGTACTTC CANPPRLAGQETQYF
TRBJ1-2 TRBV18 14 TRBD1 NA TGTGCCAGCTCACCTTCCGGGACAGGGGGAGACTACACCTTC CASSPSGTGGDYTF
TRBJ2-1 TRBV27 16 TRBD2 NA TGTGCCAGCAGTTTATTAGGCGGGGGGTCCTACAATGAGCAGTTCTTC CASSLLGGGSYNEQFF
TRBJ2-2 TRBV14 19 NA NA TGTGCCAGCAGCCTGCGAAGGTTCGGGGGACCGGGAAACACCGGGGAGCTGTTTTTT CASSLRRFGGPGNTGELFF
TRBJ2-7 TRBV7-6 15 TRBD1 NA TGTGCCAGCAGCTTAGCAGGGGGACAGGGGACCGAGCAGTACTTC CASSLAGGQGTEQYF
TRBJ1-1 TRBV4-2 15 TRBD1 once TGTGCCAGCAGCCAGAGACAGGGCGATGGTCCGGAAGCTTTCTTT CASSQRQGDGPEAFF
TRBJ2-4 TRBV9 18 NA few TGTGCCAGCAGCGTAGAGCCCTCATTTGAGGGAGTCAAAAACATTCAGTACTTC CASSVEPSFEGVKNIQYF
TRBJ2-7 TRBV14 17 TRBD1 NA TGTGCCAGCAGAATTTTCCAGAAGGGGGCTCCGACCTACGAGCAGTACTTC CASRIFQKGAPTYEQYF
TRBJ1-5 TRBV5-1 15 TRBD1 once TGCGCCAGCAGCTTGGCCGGACAGGCTAATCAGCCCCAGCATTTT CASSLAGQANQPQHF